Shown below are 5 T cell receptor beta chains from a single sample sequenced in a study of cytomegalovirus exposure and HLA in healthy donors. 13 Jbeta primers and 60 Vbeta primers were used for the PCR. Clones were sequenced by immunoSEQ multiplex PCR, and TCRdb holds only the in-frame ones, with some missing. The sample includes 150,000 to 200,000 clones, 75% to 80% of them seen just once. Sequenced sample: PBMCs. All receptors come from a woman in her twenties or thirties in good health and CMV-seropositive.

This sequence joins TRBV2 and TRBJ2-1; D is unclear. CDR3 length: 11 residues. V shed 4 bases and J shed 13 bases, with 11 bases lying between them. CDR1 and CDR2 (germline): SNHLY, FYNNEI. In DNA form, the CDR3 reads TGTGCCAGCAGTGTTGAGCGTGCCCAGTTCTTC. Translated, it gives CASSVERAQFF.

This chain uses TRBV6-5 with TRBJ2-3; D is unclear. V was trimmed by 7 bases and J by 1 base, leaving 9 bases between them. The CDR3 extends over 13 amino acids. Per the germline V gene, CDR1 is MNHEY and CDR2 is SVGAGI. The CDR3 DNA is TGTGCCAGCACCGGCAGCGGCACAGATACGCAGTATTTT. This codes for CASTGSGTDTQYF.

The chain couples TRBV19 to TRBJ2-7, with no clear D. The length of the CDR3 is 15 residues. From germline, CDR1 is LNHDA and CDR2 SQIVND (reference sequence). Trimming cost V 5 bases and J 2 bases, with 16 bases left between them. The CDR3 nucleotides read TGTGCCAGTAGTGTTGCGAGCGACCCCACCTACGAGCAGTACTTC. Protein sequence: CASSVASDPTYEQYF. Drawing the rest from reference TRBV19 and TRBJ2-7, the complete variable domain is DGGITQSPKYLFRKEGQNVTLSCEQNLNHDAMYWYRQDPGQGLRLIYYSQIVNDFQKGDIAEGYSVSREKKESFPLTVTSAQKNPTAFYLCASSVASDPTYEQYFGPGTRLTVT.

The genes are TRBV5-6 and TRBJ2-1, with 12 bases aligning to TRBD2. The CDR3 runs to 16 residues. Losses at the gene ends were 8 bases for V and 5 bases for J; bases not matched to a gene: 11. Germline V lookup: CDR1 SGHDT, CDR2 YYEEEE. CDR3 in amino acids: CASRSSGGAIHNEQFF. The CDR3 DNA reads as TGTGCCAGTAGGTCTAGCGGGGGGGCAATCCACAATGAGCAGTTCTTC. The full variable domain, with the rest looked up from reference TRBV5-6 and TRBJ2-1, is DAGVTQSPTHLIKTRGQQVTLRCSPKSGHDTVSWYQQALGQGPQFIFQYYEEEERQRGNFPDRFSGHQFPNYSSELNVNALLLGDSALYLCASRSSGGAIHNEQFFGPGTRLTVL.

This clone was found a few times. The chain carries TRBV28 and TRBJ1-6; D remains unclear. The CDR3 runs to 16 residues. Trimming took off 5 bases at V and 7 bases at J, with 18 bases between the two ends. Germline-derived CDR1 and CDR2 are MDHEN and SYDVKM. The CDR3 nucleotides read TGTGCCAGCAGTCTATCCCCTAACAGTAACAATTCACCCCTCCACTTT. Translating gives CASSLSPNSNNSPLHF. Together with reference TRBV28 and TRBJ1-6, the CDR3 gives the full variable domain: DVKVTQSSRYLVKRTGEKVFLECVQDMDHENMFWYRQDPGLGLRLIYFSYDVKMKEKGDIPEGYSVSREKKERFSLILESASTNQTSMYLCASSLSPNSNNSPLHFGNGTRLTVT.